The 5 T cell receptor beta chains in this list originate from one sample, sequenced in a study of identifying expanded T cells in peripheral blood. Assay used: immunoSEQ multiplex PCR; TCRdb lists only in-frame clones, some missing. In the table there are some 120,000 clones, roughly 82% of which are singletons. The source material was blood. Receptor source: a person between 18 and 75 years old in good health.

This chain joins TRBV18 and TRBJ2-1; D might be TRBD1 (6 bases). The CDR3 runs to 12 residues. The V end lost 3 bases, the J end lost 9 bases, and 9 bases lay between the germline ends. CDR1 and CDR2 (germline): KGHSH, LQKENI. The CDR3 protein is CASSPRGPEQFF. DNA for the CDR3: TGTGCCAGCTCACCCAGGGGCCCTGAGCAGTTCTTC.

The CDR3 DNA reads TGTGCCAGCTCACCACAGGGCTATGGCTACACCTTC. Translated: CASSPQGYGYTF. This chain joins TRBV18 and TRBJ1-2; D unresolved. V gave up 1 base and J gave up 4 bases, with 4 bases separating them. From germline, CDR1 is KGHSH and CDR2 LQKENI. The CDR3 length is 12 residues.

The V gene is TRBV27, the J gene TRBJ1-5; D ambiguous. Germline CDR1 MNHEY, CDR2 SMNVEV (reference sequence). The V end was cut by 3 bases, the J end by 7 bases, with 10 bases between. The CDR3 is 13 amino acids. The CDR3 here is CASSFSLSQPQHF. In nucleotides, the CDR3 is TGTGCCAGCAGTTTCTCCTTAAGCCAGCCCCAGCATTTT.

As regards this clone: It may be a read error: a sequence one base away is much more abundant. The chain recombines TRBV28 with TRBJ2-5, with 7 positions matching TRBD1. Losses at the gene ends were 7 bases for V and 7 bases for J; bases not matched to a gene: 9. Germline V lookup: CDR1 MDHEN, CDR2 SYDVKM. The CDR3 runs 13 residues. CDR3 loop: CASTGDRRGTQYF. DNA for the CDR3: TGTGCCAGCACCGGGGACAGAAGGGGGACCCAGTACTTC.

The rearrangement uses TRBV7-2 and TRBJ2-7; D is unclear. The CDR3 extends over 15 amino acids. CDR1 is SGHTA and CDR2 is FQGNSA in the germline V gene. V lost 4 bases and J lost 4, with 17 bases in between. The CDR3 loop is CASSSTALTYYEQYF. CDR3 sequence (DNA): TGTGCCAGCAGCTCCACCGCTTTGACCTATTACGAGCAGTACTTC.